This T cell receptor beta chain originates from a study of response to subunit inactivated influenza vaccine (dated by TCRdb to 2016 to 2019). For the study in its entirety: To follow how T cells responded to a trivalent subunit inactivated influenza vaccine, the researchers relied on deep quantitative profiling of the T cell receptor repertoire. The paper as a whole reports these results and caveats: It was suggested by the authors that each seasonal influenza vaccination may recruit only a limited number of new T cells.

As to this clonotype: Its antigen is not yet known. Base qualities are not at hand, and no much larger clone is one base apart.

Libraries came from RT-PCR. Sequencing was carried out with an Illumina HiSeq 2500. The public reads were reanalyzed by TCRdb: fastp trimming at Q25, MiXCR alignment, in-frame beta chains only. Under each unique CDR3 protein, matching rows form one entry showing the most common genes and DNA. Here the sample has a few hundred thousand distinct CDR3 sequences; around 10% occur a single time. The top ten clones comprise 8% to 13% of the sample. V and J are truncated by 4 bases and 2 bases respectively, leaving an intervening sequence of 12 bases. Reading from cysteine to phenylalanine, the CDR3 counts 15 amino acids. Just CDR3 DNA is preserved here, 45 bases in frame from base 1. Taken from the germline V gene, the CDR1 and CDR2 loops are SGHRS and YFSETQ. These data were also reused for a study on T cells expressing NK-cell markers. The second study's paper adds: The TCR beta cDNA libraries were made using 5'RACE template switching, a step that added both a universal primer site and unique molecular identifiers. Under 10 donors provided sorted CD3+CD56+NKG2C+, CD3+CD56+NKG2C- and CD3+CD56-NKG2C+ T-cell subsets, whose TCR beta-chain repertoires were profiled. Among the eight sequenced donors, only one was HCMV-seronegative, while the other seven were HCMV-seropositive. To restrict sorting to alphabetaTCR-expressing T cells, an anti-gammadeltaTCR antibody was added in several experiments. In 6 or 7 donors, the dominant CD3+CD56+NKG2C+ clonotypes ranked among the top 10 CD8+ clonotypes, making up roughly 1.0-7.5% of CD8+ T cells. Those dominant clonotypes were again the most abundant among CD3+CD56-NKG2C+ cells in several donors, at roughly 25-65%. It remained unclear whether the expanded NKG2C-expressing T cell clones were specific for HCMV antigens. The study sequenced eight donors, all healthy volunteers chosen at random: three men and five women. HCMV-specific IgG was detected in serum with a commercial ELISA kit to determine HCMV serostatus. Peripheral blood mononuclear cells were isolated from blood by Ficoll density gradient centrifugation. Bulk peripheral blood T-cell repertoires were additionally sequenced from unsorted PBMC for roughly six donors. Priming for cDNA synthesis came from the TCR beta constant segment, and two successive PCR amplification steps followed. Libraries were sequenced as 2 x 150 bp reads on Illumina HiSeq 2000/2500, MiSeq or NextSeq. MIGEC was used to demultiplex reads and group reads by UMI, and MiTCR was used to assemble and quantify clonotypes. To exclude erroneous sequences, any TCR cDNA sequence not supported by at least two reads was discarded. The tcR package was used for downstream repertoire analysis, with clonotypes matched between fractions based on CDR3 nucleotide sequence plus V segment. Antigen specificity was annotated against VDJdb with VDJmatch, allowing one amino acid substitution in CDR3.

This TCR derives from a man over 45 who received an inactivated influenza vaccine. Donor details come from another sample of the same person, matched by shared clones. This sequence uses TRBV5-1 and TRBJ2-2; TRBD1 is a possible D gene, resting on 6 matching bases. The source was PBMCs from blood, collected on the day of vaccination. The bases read TGCGCCAGCAGCGTGGGACACGCTAACACCGGGGAGCTGTTTTTT. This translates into CASSVGHANTGELFF.